This entry features one TCR beta chain sequence. Its matching antigen is unknown. This record comes from a study of post-analysis software for immune sequencing data. Points from the study as a whole: There were five TRBV segments more frequent in patients than controls, and TRBV5-6, TRBV5-1 and TRBV20-1 were among them. The study found significantly lower normalized Chao1 diversity in multiple sclerosis patients than in controls.

Unique molecular identifiers tagged the TCR beta cDNA libraries. Via MiXCR, TCRdb re-called the PCR reads, giving one row per CDR3 protein. Among hundreds of thousands of distinct CDR3 sequences listed, roughly 27% were seen once. Germline assignment: CDR1 MNHEY and CDR2 SVGAGI. This CDR3 spans 12 amino acids. V lost 11 bases and J lost 3, with 10 bases in between. The chain couples TRBV6-5 to TRBJ2-2; maybe TRBD1 (6 bases). The sequencing input was blood. The sequence derives from a girl aged 10-17 years with multiple sclerosis. Here the CDR3 DNA reads TGTGCCTCACAGGGCCACACCGGGGAGCTGTTTTTT. Translation gives CASQGHTGELFF.